This is a list of T cell receptor beta chains from one sample in a study of T-cell reconstitution after alpha-beta-depleted transplantation in children. TCRdb ran MiXCR on the PCR reads and lists one entry per CDR3 protein. The sample has around 92,000 distinct CDR3 sequences, over 9% seen once. This sample comprised PBMCs from the stem cell graft donor, obtained from the stem cell graft. Source of these receptors: a human donor who donated a stem cell graft to a child with inherited bone marrow failure. The CDR3 runs from the conserved cysteine through the conserved F or W. Fields, in order: D gene, J gene, clone size, V gene, CDR3 DNA, CDR3 protein. The D gene is left open where the match is weak. Not every row has a clone size; where given, it reads once, few, many or a size class.

D gene: -
J gene: TRBJ2-6
clone size: -
V gene: TRBV9
CDR3 DNA: TGTGCCAGCAGCGTAGGTTTCTCTGGGGCCAACGTCCTGACTTTC
CDR3 protein: CASSVGFSGANVLTF

D gene: TRBD1
J gene: TRBJ1-5
clone size: many
V gene: TRBV12-3/TRBV12-4
CDR3 DNA: TGTGCCAGCAGTCTCGACAGGGCGGGTCAGCCCCAGCATTTT
CDR3 protein: CASSLDRAGQPQHF

D gene: TRBD2
J gene: TRBJ2-3
clone size: many
V gene: TRBV7-2
CDR3 DNA: TGTGCCAGCAGCCCCCCCTGGCGGGGGGTGACAGATACGCAGTATTTT
CDR3 protein: CASSPPWRGVTDTQYF

D gene: TRBD1
J gene: TRBJ1-3
clone size: many
V gene: TRBV7-3
CDR3 DNA: TGTGCCAGCAGCTTGACAGGGCTCTCTGGAAACACCATATATTTT
CDR3 protein: CASSLTGLSGNTIYF

D gene: -
J gene: TRBJ2-1
clone size: many
V gene: TRBV10-3
CDR3 DNA: TGTGCCATCAGTGAGTCCTATGGGGAGCAGTTCTTC
CDR3 protein: CAISESYGEQFF

D gene: -
J gene: TRBJ1-5
clone size: many
V gene: TRBV9
CDR3 DNA: TGTGCCAGCAGCCCCGACATGGCGCATCAGCCCCAGCATTTT
CDR3 protein: CASSPDMAHQPQHF

D gene: -
J gene: TRBJ1-5
clone size: many
V gene: TRBV5-6
CDR3 DNA: TGTGCCAGCAGCCTGACCGTAGATAGCAATCAGCCCCAGCATTTT
CDR3 protein: CASSLTVDSNQPQHF

D gene: -
J gene: TRBJ2-7
clone size: many
V gene: TRBV5-1
CDR3 DNA: TGCGCCAGCAGCTTCCCGGGGGACGAGCAGTACTTC
CDR3 protein: CASSFPGDEQYF

D gene: -
J gene: TRBJ2-5
clone size: many
V gene: TRBV20-1
CDR3 DNA: TGCAGTGCCCCGGACGTAAACCAAGAGACCCAGTACTTC
CDR3 protein: CSAPDVNQETQYF

D gene: -
J gene: TRBJ2-1
clone size: -
V gene: TRBV15
CDR3 DNA: TGTGCCACCAGCAGGGACGCTAGCTCCTACAATGAGCAGTTCTTC
CDR3 protein: CATSRDASSYNEQFF

D gene: -
J gene: TRBJ2-1
clone size: many
V gene: TRBV29-1
CDR3 DNA: TGCAGCGTTGACTACACCTACAATGAGCAGTTCTTC
CDR3 protein: CSVDYTYNEQFF

D gene: -
J gene: TRBJ1-3
clone size: many
V gene: TRBV5-1
CDR3 DNA: TGCGCCAGCAGCTTAACGGATGGAAACACCATATATTTT
CDR3 protein: CASSLTDGNTIYF

D gene: TRBD1
J gene: TRBJ2-7
clone size: many
V gene: TRBV5-1
CDR3 DNA: TGCGCCAGCAGCCGAGGACAGGGCCCCTACGAGCAGTACTTC
CDR3 protein: CASSRGQGPYEQYF

D gene: TRBD2
J gene: TRBJ2-2
clone size: many
V gene: TRBV9
CDR3 DNA: TGTGCCAGCAGCGTACAAAGCGGGAGGGCCGTCGGGGAGCTGTTTTTT
CDR3 protein: CASSVQSGRAVGELFF

D gene: TRBD1
J gene: TRBJ1-2
clone size: -
V gene: TRBV5-4
CDR3 DNA: TGTGCCAGCAGCTTAGGGACAGAGAACTATGGCTACACCTTC
CDR3 protein: CASSLGTENYGYTF

D gene: TRBD2
J gene: TRBJ2-3
clone size: few
V gene: TRBV27
CDR3 DNA: TGTGCCAGCAGTTCCCTTACTAGCGGGCGAATAGGGGATACGCAGTATTTT
CDR3 protein: CASSSLTSGRIGDTQYF

D gene: -
J gene: TRBJ2-1
clone size: many
V gene: TRBV15
CDR3 DNA: TGTGCCACCAGCAGAGATCCTGGGCAGTACTACAATGAGCAGTTCTTC
CDR3 protein: CATSRDPGQYYNEQFF

D gene: -
J gene: TRBJ2-6
clone size: many
V gene: TRBV4-2
CDR3 DNA: TGTGCCAGCAGCCCGAGTCCGCTGGCTGGGGCCAACGTCCTGACTTTC
CDR3 protein: CASSPSPLAGANVLTF

D gene: TRBD1
J gene: TRBJ1-2
clone size: many
V gene: TRBV7-2
CDR3 DNA: TGTGCCAGCAGCCCGGACAGGGGCTATGGCTACACCTTC
CDR3 protein: CASSPDRGYGYTF

D gene: -
J gene: TRBJ1-5
clone size: many
V gene: TRBV5-5
CDR3 DNA: TGTGCCAGCAGCGACACAGGGCTGAGCAATCAGCCCCAGCATTTT
CDR3 protein: CASSDTGLSNQPQHF

D gene: -
J gene: TRBJ1-1
clone size: -
V gene: TRBV5-1
CDR3 DNA: TGCGCCAGCAGCTTGGCGGCAGGGGTGGGCACTGAAGCTTTCTTT
CDR3 protein: CASSLAAGVGTEAFF

D gene: TRBD1
J gene: TRBJ1-2
clone size: many
V gene: TRBV9
CDR3 DNA: TGTGCCAGCAGCTTCACAGGGGGCGCGTTCGGTGGCTACACCTTC
CDR3 protein: CASSFTGGAFGGYTF

D gene: -
J gene: TRBJ2-3
clone size: many
V gene: TRBV7-2
CDR3 DNA: TGTGCCAGCAGCCCCCCATGGGCAGATACGCAGTATTTT
CDR3 protein: CASSPPWADTQYF

D gene: -
J gene: TRBJ2-1
clone size: many
V gene: TRBV19
CDR3 DNA: TGTGCCAGTACAGGTGGGACTTTCAATGAGCAGTTCTTC
CDR3 protein: CASTGGTFNEQFF

D gene: -
J gene: TRBJ1-2
clone size: many
V gene: TRBV12-3/TRBV12-4
CDR3 DNA: TGTGCCAGCAGTCGCGCCGTAGGTGGCTACACCTTC
CDR3 protein: CASSRAVGGYTF

D gene: TRBD1
J gene: TRBJ1-5
clone size: many
V gene: TRBV20-1
CDR3 DNA: TGCAGTGCTAGAGAGATGCGGACAGGGGGCAATCAGCCCCAGCATTTT
CDR3 protein: CSAREMRTGGNQPQHF

D gene: -
J gene: TRBJ1-2
clone size: many
V gene: TRBV20-1
CDR3 DNA: TGCAGCACCCCCATAAACTATGGCTACACCTTC
CDR3 protein: CSTPINYGYTF

D gene: -
J gene: TRBJ2-5
clone size: many
V gene: TRBV12-3/TRBV12-4
CDR3 DNA: TGTGCCAGCAGTCCAGGGACACGGCCGGCGCAGACCCAGTACTTC
CDR3 protein: CASSPGTRPAQTQYF

D gene: -
J gene: TRBJ1-2
clone size: many
V gene: TRBV20-1
CDR3 DNA: TGCAGTGCTAGAGTCCCCTGGGGCCTTAACTATGGCTACACCTTC
CDR3 protein: CSARVPWGLNYGYTF

D gene: -
J gene: TRBJ1-6
clone size: -
V gene: TRBV2
CDR3 DNA: TGTGCCAGTCATCTCGAGAATTCACCCCTCCACTTT
CDR3 protein: CASHLENSPLHF

D gene: TRBD2
J gene: TRBJ2-1
clone size: many
V gene: TRBV11-2
CDR3 DNA: TGTGCCAGCAGGACACTAGCGGGGATCTACAATGAGCAGTTCTTC
CDR3 protein: CASRTLAGIYNEQFF

D gene: TRBD1
J gene: TRBJ2-2
clone size: -
V gene: TRBV3-1
CDR3 DNA: TGTGCCAGCAGCTTGTGGACAGGGGCGTTTGCCGGGGAGCTGTTTTTT
CDR3 protein: CASSLWTGAFAGELFF

D gene: TRBD1
J gene: TRBJ1-1
clone size: many
V gene: TRBV5-1
CDR3 DNA: TGCGCCAGCAGCCGGACAGGGGGTTGGAGTGTCACTGAAGCTTTCTTT
CDR3 protein: CASSRTGGWSVTEAFF

D gene: -
J gene: TRBJ2-3
clone size: -
V gene: TRBV12-3/TRBV12-4
CDR3 DNA: TGTGCCAGCAGTTTACATGCCAGCCCAGATCCGCAGTATTTT
CDR3 protein: CASSLHASPDPQYF

D gene: TRBD1
J gene: TRBJ1-4
clone size: many
V gene: TRBV5-1
CDR3 DNA: TGCGCCAGCAGCTTGGAGGGGACAGGGGACGAAAAACTGTTTTTT
CDR3 protein: CASSLEGTGDEKLFF

D gene: -
J gene: TRBJ1-1
clone size: many
V gene: TRBV4-3
CDR3 DNA: TGCGCCAGCAGCCAAGGAGCACATGCAGCCACTGAAGCTTTCTTT
CDR3 protein: CASSQGAHAATEAFF

D gene: -
J gene: TRBJ1-2
clone size: many
V gene: TRBV20-1
CDR3 DNA: TGCAGTGCTAGAGCCCTAGAGGGGAGGGCTAACTATGGCTACACCTTC
CDR3 protein: CSARALEGRANYGYTF

D gene: TRBD1
J gene: TRBJ2-7
clone size: many
V gene: TRBV27
CDR3 DNA: TGTGCCAGCAGTGACAGGGGTCCCTACGAGCAGTACTTC
CDR3 protein: CASSDRGPYEQYF

D gene: -
J gene: TRBJ1-1
clone size: -
V gene: TRBV14
CDR3 DNA: TGTGCCAGCAGCCAAGAAGGGGGGGCTTTCTTT
CDR3 protein: CASSQEGGAFF

D gene: -
J gene: TRBJ1-1
clone size: many
V gene: TRBV3-1
CDR3 DNA: TGTGCCAGCAGCCAAACCAGCACTGAAGCTTTCTTT
CDR3 protein: CASSQTSTEAFF